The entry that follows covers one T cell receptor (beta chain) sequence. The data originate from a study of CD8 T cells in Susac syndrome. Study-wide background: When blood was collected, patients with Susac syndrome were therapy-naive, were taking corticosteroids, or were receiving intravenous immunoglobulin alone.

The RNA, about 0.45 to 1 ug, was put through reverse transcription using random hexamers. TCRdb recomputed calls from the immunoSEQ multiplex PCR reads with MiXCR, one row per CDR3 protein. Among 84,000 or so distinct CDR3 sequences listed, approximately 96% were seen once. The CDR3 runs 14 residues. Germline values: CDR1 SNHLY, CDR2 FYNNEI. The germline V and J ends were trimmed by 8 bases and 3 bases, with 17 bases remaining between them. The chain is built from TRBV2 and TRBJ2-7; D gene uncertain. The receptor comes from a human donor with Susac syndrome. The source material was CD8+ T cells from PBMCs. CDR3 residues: CASFAGDTDYEQYF. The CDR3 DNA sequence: TGTGCCAGCTTCGCTGGAGACACAGACTACGAGCAGTACTTC.